The text below deals with one T cell receptor (beta chain). Its antigen is not identified. The V end was cut by 1 base, the J end by 10 bases, with 13 bases between. The CDR3 sequence is 14 residues long. From germline, CDR1 is MNHNS and CDR2 SASEGT. The data derive from a study of cytomegalovirus exposure and HLA in healthy donors. Study summary: Among about 179 million T cells, an earlier analysis found 117 million unique TCR beta sequences. General study results and limits: In a later analysis, across HLA loci, associated TCR counts were highest for DRB1, lowest for HLA-C.

The primer mix had 60 Vbeta and 13 Jbeta primers. Profiling relied on immunoSEQ multiplex PCR, and the TCRdb table lists in-frame clones only, not all of them. The sample totals approximately 210,000 clones. The receptor comes from a woman aged 25 to 39 in good health and CMV-seropositive. The J gene is TRBJ1-4, the V gene TRBV6-1; possibly TRBD1 for D (6 bases). Material for sequencing was PBMCs. CDR3 DNA sequence: TGTGCCAGCAGTGAAGTAGCAGGCAGGGGAAAACTGTTTTTT. Its protein product is CASSEVAGRGKLFF.